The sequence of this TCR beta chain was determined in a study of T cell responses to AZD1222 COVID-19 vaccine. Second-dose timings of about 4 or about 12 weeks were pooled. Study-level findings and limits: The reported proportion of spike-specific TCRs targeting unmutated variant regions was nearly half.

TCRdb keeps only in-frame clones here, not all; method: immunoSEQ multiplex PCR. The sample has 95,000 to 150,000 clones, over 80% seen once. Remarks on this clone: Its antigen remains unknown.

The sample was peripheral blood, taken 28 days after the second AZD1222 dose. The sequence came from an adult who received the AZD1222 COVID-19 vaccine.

The CDR3 DNA follows: TGTGCCAGCTCTCGGCAGGACACAGATACGCAGTATTTT. Encoded protein: CASSRQDTDTQYF. The chain joins TRBV18 to TRBJ2-3; D is uncertain. CDR1 KGHSH and CDR2 LQKENI come from the germline V gene. The CDR3 totals 13 residues. Trimming stripped 6 bases from V and 2 bases from J, with 9 bases between.